Listed below are T cell receptor beta chains from one sample, sequenced in a study of OX40 agonist ivuxolimab in advanced cancers. The table came from immunoSEQ multiplex PCR; TCRdb's copy has only in-frame clones and leaves some out. This sample has 45,000 to 60,000 clones, with roughly nine tenths found just once. The input for sequencing was CD4+ or CD8+ T cells sorted from blood, taken in a trial of the OX40 agonist ivuxolimab. The source of these receptors is an adult with an advanced solid tumor such as melanoma, head and neck, liver or kidney cancer. The CDR3 runs from the conserved cysteine through the conserved F or W. A D gene is named only where the DNA matches it firmly. Rows give clone size only sometimes, using once, few, many, or a class for an expanded clone.

abundance	v_gene	d_gene	j_gene	CDR3aa	CDR3nt
NA	TRBV29-1	TRBD1	TRBJ1-2	CSVEDRGKANYGYTF	TGCAGCGTTGAGGACAGGGGGAAAGCTAACTATGGCTACACCTTC
NA	TRBV18	NA	TRBJ2-7	CASSPPGTGTYEQYF	TGTGCCAGCTCACCACCCGGGACTGGCACCTACGAGCAGTACTTC
NA	TRBV9	TRBD1	TRBJ2-5	CASSVRRGTGEVETQYF	TGTGCCAGCAGCGTGAGAAGAGGGACAGGGGAGGTGGAGACCCAGTACTTC
NA	TRBV18	NA	TRBJ2-7	CASSPPMNSYEQYF	TGTGCCAGCTCACCACCAATGAACTCCTACGAGCAGTACTTC
NA	TRBV5-1	TRBD1	TRBJ1-2	CASSLTGGNYGYTF	TGCGCCAGCAGTCTTACAGGGGGTAACTATGGCTACACCTTC
NA	TRBV10-3	NA	TRBJ2-2	CAISESNGGANTGELFF	TGTGCCATCAGTGAGTCGAATGGGGGGGCCAACACCGGGGAGCTGTTTTTT
NA	TRBV6-1	NA	TRBJ2-7	CASSSQGTGEQYF	TGTGCCAGCAGTTCTCAAGGCACAGGCGAGCAGTACTTC
NA	TRBV7-9	NA	TRBJ1-5	CASSLDDTVSNQPQHF	TGTGCCAGCAGCTTAGATGACACGGTTAGCAATCAGCCCCAGCATTTT
once	TRBV19	TRBD1	TRBJ2-2	CASSIPGQGGRELFF	TGTGCCAGTAGTATCCCTGGACAGGGCGGCCGGGAGCTGTTTTTT
NA	TRBV5-1	NA	TRBJ2-1	CASSLSGQYYNEQFF	TGCGCCAGCAGCCTCTCAGGCCAGTATTACAATGAGCAGTTCTTC
NA	TRBV5-1	NA	TRBJ2-1	CASTSSRGVLNEQFF	TGCGCCAGCACCAGCTCGAGAGGGGTGCTAAATGAGCAGTTCTTC
NA	TRBV18	TRBD1	TRBJ1-2	CASSPGQGPLSYTF	TGTGCCAGCTCACCGGGACAGGGGCCCCTTTCGTACACCTTC
NA	TRBV10-1	NA	TRBJ2-1	CASTPGPYNEQFF	TGCGCCAGCACTCCCGGGCCTTACAATGAGCAGTTCTTC
few	TRBV19	NA	TRBJ1-1	CASSRQVDMNTEAFF	TGTGCCAGTAGTAGACAGGTCGACATGAACACTGAAGCTTTCTTT
NA	TRBV29-1	NA	TRBJ1-1	CSGGRLNTEAFF	TGCAGCGGGGGACGGTTGAACACTGAAGCTTTCTTT
NA	TRBV10-3	NA	TRBJ2-2	CAISERQPRGGGGELFF	TGTGCCATCAGTGAGCGCCAACCTAGGGGGGGCGGCGGGGAGCTGTTTTTT
NA	TRBV5-1	TRBD2	TRBJ2-6	CASSRGGNSGANVLTF	TGCGCCAGCAGCCGCGGGGGTAACTCTGGGGCCAACGTCCTGACTTTC
NA	TRBV6-5	NA	TRBJ1-5	CASSYDWNSNQPQHF	TGTGCCAGCAGTTATGACTGGAATAGCAATCAGCCCCAGCATTTT
once	TRBV19	NA	TRBJ1-3	CATLQDRATIYF	TGTGCCACTCTCCAGGACCGGGCCACCATATATTTT
once	TRBV5-6	TRBD1	TRBJ2-3	CASSLEGASTDTQYF	TGTGCCAGCAGCTTGGAGGGGGCCAGCACAGATACGCAGTATTTT
NA	TRBV6-6	NA	TRBJ2-5	CASSLAGAETQYF	TGTGCCAGCAGCCTGGCGGGGGCAGAGACCCAGTACTTC
NA	TRBV29-1	TRBD2	TRBJ2-3	CSVDGGTSTDTQYF	TGCAGCGTTGACGGGGGGACGAGCACAGATACGCAGTATTTT
NA	TRBV18	TRBD1	TRBJ2-7	CASSPTSLSGTGFSEQYF	TGTGCCAGCTCACCTACCAGCCTTTCCGGGACAGGGTTCAGCGAGCAGTACTTC
NA	TRBV28	NA	TRBJ2-7	CASSLGSSGPSYEQYF	TGTGCCAGCAGTTTGGGGAGTTCTGGACCGAGCTACGAGCAGTACTTC
NA	TRBV6-6	NA	TRBJ1-5	CASSFTGALSNQPQHF	TGTGCCAGCAGTTTCACAGGAGCACTTAGCAATCAGCCCCAGCATTTT
few	TRBV25-1	NA	TRBJ2-5	CASSEFGASRVAQYF	TGTGCCAGCAGTGAATTCGGCGCATCGAGGGTCGCCCAGTACTTC
NA	TRBV5-1	NA	TRBJ1-1	CASSPTGPGTEAFF	TGCGCCAGCAGCCCTACAGGTCCGGGAACTGAAGCTTTCTTT
NA	TRBV5-4	NA	TRBJ2-1	CASSLAVSQTYNEQFF	TGTGCCAGCAGCTTGGCCGTCAGCCAAACTTACAATGAGCAGTTCTTC
NA	TRBV10-2	NA	TRBJ1-1	CASSQQQNTEAFF	TGCGCCAGCAGTCAACAGCAAAACACTGAAGCTTTCTTT
few	TRBV4-2	TRBD1	TRBJ2-7	CASSLDRVSPSYEQYF	TGTGCCAGCAGCCTAGACAGGGTCAGCCCATCCTACGAGCAGTACTTC
NA	TRBV19	NA	TRBJ1-5	CASSINRNQPQHF	TGTGCCAGTAGTATTAACCGAAATCAGCCCCAGCATTTT
NA	TRBV18	NA	TRBJ1-3	CASSPSIQPSPIYF	TGTGCCAGCTCACCATCTATTCAACCCTCCCCCATATATTTT
NA	TRBV6-5	NA	TRBJ1-5	CASSLTKTGQPQHF	TGTGCCAGCAGCTTGACCAAAACGGGTCAGCCCCAGCATTTT
once	TRBV29-1	NA	TRBJ2-5	CSVGGTPQETQYF	TGCAGCGTTGGGGGGACACCACAAGAGACCCAGTACTTC
NA	TRBV4-1	TRBD2	TRBJ2-3	CASSQDLAGASTDTQYF	TGCGCCAGCAGCCAAGATCTGGCGGGAGCTAGCACAGATACGCAGTATTTT